This passage covers 8 T cell receptor beta chains from one sample sequenced in a study of beta chain features in type 1 diabetes. Broader study findings: For Type 1 diabetes patients, all four CD4+ subsets carried TCRB CDR3s that were moderately but significantly shorter.

Their target antigens are unknown. Expressed TCRB transcripts were sequenced because the isolated RNA had all been reverse transcribed beforehand. The repertoire was sequenced with immunoSEQ multiplex PCR; TCRdb's copy has only in-frame clones and lacks some. The data show over 600,000 clones, roughly 12% seen once. Sequencing was done on a sample of naive CD4+ T cells from blood. All receptors derive from a man under 40 with type 1 diabetes.

The chain has TRBV18 and TRBJ2-7; possibly TRBD1 or TRBD2 for D (5 bases each). The V end lost 0 bases, the J end lost 6 bases, and 9 bases lay between the germline ends. The CDR3 covers 13 residues. CDR1 and CDR2 from the germline V gene are KGHSH and LQKENI. CDR3 nucleotides: TGTGCCAGCTCACCACCGGGGGTACCCGAGCAGTACTTC. Translation gives CASSPPGVPEQYF. The whole variable domain, remainder taken from reference TRBV18 and TRBJ2-7, is NAGVMQNPRHLVRRRGQEARLRCSPMKGHSHVYWYRQLPEEGLKFMVYLQKENIIDESGMPKERFSAEFPKEGPSILRIQQVVRGDSAAYFCASSPPGVPEQYFGPGTRLTVT.

The sample holds a few counts of this clone. The chain joins TRBV4-2 to TRBJ2-2; 13 nucleotides agree with TRBD2. J was trimmed by 2 bases and V by 1 base; bases with no gene match: 7. Germline values: CDR1 LGHNA, CDR2 YNFKEQ. This CDR3 comprises 19 residues. CDR3 sequence: CASSQVSGTSGVNTGELFF. As DNA, the CDR3 is TGTGCCAGCAGCCAAGTTTCCGGGACTAGCGGGGTAAACACCGGGGAGCTGTTTTTT.

The CDR3 spells CASKTPGSTASYEQYF. CDR3 DNA sequence: TGTGCCAGCAAAACTCCTGGATCGACTGCTTCCTACGAGCAGTACTTC. J is TRBJ2-7 and V is TRBV2; D ambiguous. CDR3 length: 16 residues. The V gene's germline CDR1 is SNHLY and CDR2 FYNNEI. The V end lost 7 bases, the J end lost 1 base, and 20 bases lay between the germline ends.

The chain couples TRBV10-3 to TRBJ1-4, with unresolved D. Germline V gene sequence: CDR1 ENHRY, CDR2 SYGVKD. V was clipped by 3 bases and J by 8 bases, with 10 bases between them. The CDR3 runs 13 residues. CDR3 sequence (DNA): TGTGCCATCAGTGAAACGCAGACGGAAAAACTGTTTTTT. Residues: CAISETQTEKLFF.

This clone has a handful of counts. Here the CDR3 reads CASSLGVAEPYEQYF. As DNA, the CDR3 is TGTGCCAGCAGCTTAGGAGTAGCGGAACCATATGAGCAGTACTTC. The chain combines TRBV7-9 with TRBJ2-7; weak D call: TRBD2 (6 bases). Deletions cut 1 base from V and 7 bases from J, with 17 bases between. Germline CDR1 and CDR2: SEHNR and FQNEAQ (reference sequence). The CDR3 has 15 residues.

The V and J genes are TRBV25-1 and TRBJ2-1; 12 nucleotides match TRBD2. CDR1 and CDR2 (germline): MGHDK, SYGVNS. The CDR3 contains 15 residues. V trimming: 4 bases; J trimming: 9 bases; junction bases outside the gene matches: 7. The CDR3, as DNA: TGTGCCAGCAGTGGACTAGCGGGAGCCCAGGGTGAGCAGTTCTTC. This codes for CASSGLAGAQGEQFF.

The rearrangement links TRBV5-4 to TRBJ1-6; D gene ambiguous. The germline gives CDR1 SGHNT, CDR2 YYREEE (reference sequence). The ends were cut back, 2 bases at V and 7 bases at J, with 10 bases in the middle. CDR3 length: 14 residues. For the CDR3, the DNA is TGTGCCAGCAGCTTTGTGGAGCCAAATTCACCCCTCCACTTT. Amino acid sequence: CASSFVEPNSPLHF.

The rearrangement links TRBV20-1 to TRBJ1-4; no clear D. Germline CDR1 reads DFQATT; CDR2 reads SNEGSKA (reference sequence). The CDR3 is 11 amino acids. V shed 6 bases and J shed 5 bases, with 7 bases lying between them. CDR3 residues: CSADRNEKLFF. The DNA for the CDR3 is TGCAGTGCCGATAGGAATGAAAAACTGTTTTTT.